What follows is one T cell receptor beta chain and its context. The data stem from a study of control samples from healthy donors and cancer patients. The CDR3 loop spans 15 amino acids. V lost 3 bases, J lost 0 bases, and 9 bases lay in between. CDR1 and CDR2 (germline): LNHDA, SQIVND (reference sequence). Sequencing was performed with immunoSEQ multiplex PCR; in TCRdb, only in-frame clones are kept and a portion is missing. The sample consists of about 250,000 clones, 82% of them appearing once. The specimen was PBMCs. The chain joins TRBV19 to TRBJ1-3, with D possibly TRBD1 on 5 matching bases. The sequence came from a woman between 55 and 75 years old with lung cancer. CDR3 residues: CASSISQDSGNTIYF. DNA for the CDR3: TGTGCCAGTAGTATCTCACAGGACTCTGGAAACACCATATATTTT. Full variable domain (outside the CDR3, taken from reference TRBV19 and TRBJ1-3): DGGITQSPKYLFRKEGQNVTLSCEQNLNHDAMYWYRQDPGQGLRLIYYSQIVNDFQKGDIAEGYSVSREKKESFPLTVTSAQKNPTAFYLCASSISQDSGNTIYFGEGSWLTVV.